Each of the 24 T cell receptor beta chains below was sequenced from the same sample in a study of PD-L1 blockade in urothelial cancer. Libraries were prepared by immunoSEQ multiplex PCR; TCRdb keeps only in-frame clonotypes and omits some of them. The sample lists 41,000 or so clones, 82% seen once, with 18% in the top ten. Sequenced material: PBMCs, taken around atezolizumab (anti-PD-L1) treatment. The receptors stem from a man aged 55 to 70 with urothelial cancer.

The rearrangement links TRBV2 to TRBJ2-1; D perhaps matches TRBD1 (6 bases). Germline V gives CDR1 SNHLY, CDR2 FYNNEI. V gave up 4 bases and J gave up 2 bases, with 12 bases separating them. The CDR3 is made up of 15 amino acids. In DNA form, the CDR3 reads TGTGCCAGCAGTGTAGGGGACAATGCCTACAATGAGCAGTTCTTC. Its translation: CASSVGDNAYNEQFF.

The chain joins TRBV18 to TRBJ2-7; 12 nucleotides agree with TRBD1. Losses at the gene ends were 4 bases for V and 5 bases for J; bases not matched to a gene: 3. The CDR3 is 14 amino acids. Germline CDR1 KGHSH, CDR2 LQKENI. CDR3 protein: CASSLGTGGNEQYF. Written as DNA, the CDR3 is TGTGCCAGCTCACTCGGGACAGGGGGCAACGAGCAGTACTTC.

The gene calls are TRBV27 and TRBJ2-5, with 9 bases fitting TRBD2. V gave up 7 bases and J gave up 2 bases; unmatched junction bases: 8. This CDR3 comprises 15 residues. Germline V lookup: CDR1 MNHEY, CDR2 SMNVEV (reference sequence). In DNA, the CDR3 is TGTGCCAGCACGCGGCTAGCGGGGTTTCAAGAGACCCAGTACTTC. Translation: CASTRLAGFQETQYF.

The chain recombines TRBV10-2 with TRBJ1-2; D remains unclear. The CDR3 is made up of 14 amino acids. CDR1 WSHSY and CDR2 SAAADI come from the germline V gene. V lost 2 bases and J 0 bases, leaving 7 bases between the germline ends. CDR3 bases: TGCGCCAGCAGTGAGGTATCGGCTAACTATGGCTACACCTTC. Its translation: CASSEVSANYGYTF.

The chain combines TRBV5-6 with TRBJ2-7; TRBD2 aligns across 8 bases. V was pared by 3 bases and J by 4 bases, with 15 bases of the junction left unmatched. This CDR3 has 17 amino acids. The germline gives CDR1 SGHDT, CDR2 YYEEEE. CDR3 nucleotides: TGTGCCAGCAGCTCCCGGGGGGGGCGCGGAAGGGCATACGAGCAGTACTTC. Translated: CASSSRGGRGRAYEQYF. The whole variable domain, remainder taken from reference TRBV5-6 and TRBJ2-7, is DAGVTQSPTHLIKTRGQQVTLRCSPKSGHDTVSWYQQALGQGPQFIFQYYEEEERQRGNFPDRFSGHQFPNYSSELNVNALLLGDSALYLCASSSRGGRGRAYEQYFGPGTRLTVT.

The V call is TRBV7-9, the J call TRBJ2-3; 7 nucleotides line up with TRBD1. CDR1 is SEHNR and CDR2 is FQNEAQ in the germline V gene (reference sequence). V shed 6 bases and J 4 bases; nucleotides not matched to a gene: 4. The CDR3 consists of 13 residues. This CDR3 is CASRTGSADTQYF. CDR3 in DNA: TGTGCCAGCAGGACAGGGTCCGCAGATACGCAGTATTTT.

CDR3 bases: TGCGCCAGCAGTGAGTGGTCAGGGGGGCGCACAGATACGCAGTATTTT. Translating it yields CASSEWSGGRTDTQYF. V gene TRBV10-1 combines with J gene TRBJ2-3, with D maybe TRBD1 (7 bases). This CDR3 has 16 amino acids. The V end was cut by 1 base, the J end by 1 base, with 12 bases between. Looked up from germline, CDR1 is WNHNN and CDR2 is SYGVQD (reference sequence).

The chain employs TRBV6-5 and TRBJ2-7; 9 nucleotides agree with TRBD1. V lost 5 bases to trimming and J lost 6 bases; unmatched junction nucleotides: 5. Germline CDR1 and CDR2: MNHEY and SVGAGI. The CDR3 is 13 residues long. CDR3 nucleotide sequence: TGTGCCAGCAGTCGGACAGGGGCCGGCGAGCAGTACTTC. Amino acids: CASSRTGAGEQYF.

The gene calls are TRBV28 and TRBJ2-1; 10 bases fit TRBD2. Germline assignment: CDR1 MDHEN and CDR2 SYDVKM. The CDR3 covers 15 residues. The V gene end was trimmed by 4 bases and the J gene end by 2 bases; junction bases not matched to a gene: 2. The CDR3 DNA reads TGTGCCAGCAGTTATACTAGCGGGACCTACAATGAGCAGTTCTTC. Translated, it gives CASSYTSGTYNEQFF.

In this sample, this clone turned up a few times. The V gene is TRBV2, the J gene TRBJ1-6; D gene unclear. The CDR3 runs to 13 residues. Germline loops: CDR1 SNHLY, CDR2 FYNNEI. With 2 bases removed from V and 9 bases from J, the gap between germline ends came to 8 bases. The CDR3 reads CASSEWRGSPLHF. DNA of the CDR3: TGTGCCAGCAGTGAATGGCGGGGTTCACCCCTCCACTTT. Full variable domain (rest looked up from reference TRBV2 and TRBJ1-6): EPEVTQTPSHQVTQMGQEVILRCVPISNHLYFYWYRQILGQKVEFLVSFYNNEISEKSEIFDDQFSVERPDGSNFTLKIRSTKLEDSAMYFCASSEWRGSPLHFGNGTRLTVT.

J is TRBJ1-1 and V is TRBV29-1; D is ambiguous. The V and J ends lost 7 bases and 3 bases respectively, with 18 bases between them. The CDR3 is 14 amino acids. CDR1 SQVTM and CDR2 ANQGSEA come from the germline V gene. CDR3 DNA: TGCAGCGCCCGGTGGCGGGAAACGGACACTGAAGCTTTCTTT. It is translated as CSARWRETDTEAFF.

The chain combines TRBV9 with TRBJ2-7, with 7 nucleotides matching TRBD2. In germline, CDR1 is SGDLS, CDR2 YYNGEE. J lost 1 base, V lost 3 bases, and 4 bases had no gene match. The CDR3 runs 14 residues. CDR3 sequence (DNA): TGTGCCAGCAGCGCCCGGGGGGAGTCCTACGAGCAGTACTTC. Residues: CASSARGESYEQYF.

V usage is TRBV28 and J usage is TRBJ1-1; TRBD1 aligns across 7 bases. CDR1 MDHEN and CDR2 SYDVKM come from the germline V gene. Germline trimming cut 9 bases from V and 4 bases from J; bases unmatched to any gene: 11. The CDR3 extends over 14 amino acids. CDR3 region: CASPGQGDVTEAFF. DNA of the CDR3: TGTGCCAGTCCCGGGCAGGGGGACGTCACTGAAGCTTTCTTT.

V gene TRBV7-6 combines with J gene TRBJ2-5; 8 bases are a match to TRBD1. The V gene end was trimmed by 5 bases and the J gene end by 5 bases; junction bases not matched to a gene: 10. The germline gives CDR1 SGHVS, CDR2 FNYEAQ. This CDR3 comprises 15 residues. CDR3 sequence (DNA): TGTGCCAGCAGCCCCAGGACAGGGACGCAGGAGACCCAGTACTTC. Protein sequence: CASSPRTGTQETQYF.

The chain employs TRBV19 and TRBJ2-7; 9 nucleotides agree with TRBD1. V dropped 6 bases and J dropped 5; count of bases not matched to a gene: 14. This CDR3 has 16 residues. Germline CDR1 is LNHDA and CDR2 is SQIVND (reference sequence). CDR3 sequence (DNA): TGTGCCAGTAGCCAAGGCCCAAACAGGGGGCGGGACGAGCAGTACTTC. Translated: CASSQGPNRGRDEQYF.

CDR3 bases: TGTGCCAGCAGCCCCGAGGGCTGGGGGACAGCATCCCAAGAGACCCAGTACTTC. Translated: CASSPEGWGTASQETQYF. The chain is built from TRBV7-6 and TRBJ2-5; 7 bases line up with TRBD1. V lost 5 bases to trimming and J lost 1 base; unmatched junction nucleotides: 16. The CDR3 is 18 amino acids. Germline assignment: CDR1 SGHVS and CDR2 FNYEAQ.

The CDR3 DNA reads as TGCGCCAGCAGCCAATTTATTGTTCGCACTGAAGCTTTCTTT. Protein product: CASSQFIVRTEAFF. The J gene is TRBJ1-1, the V gene TRBV4-1, with no clear D. The CDR3 covers 14 residues. Trimming took off 2 bases at V and 4 bases at J, with 11 bases between the two ends. Germline V CDR1 and CDR2: MGHRA, YSYEKL.

This chain joins TRBV5-1 and TRBJ2-5, with a weak D call TRBD2 (6 bases). V lost 0 bases to trimming and J lost 5 bases, with 11 bases between them. Germline assignment: CDR1 SGHRS and CDR2 YFSETQ. This CDR3 has 14 amino acids. The CDR3 DNA is TGCGCCAGCAGCTTGGTGGAGGGCCGGGAGACCCAGTACTTC. As protein: CASSLVEGRETQYF.

The genes are TRBV5-1 and TRBJ1-1; 10 bases are a match to TRBD1. Germline-derived CDR1 and CDR2 are SGHRS and YFSETQ. With 4 bases clipped from V and 1 base from J, the junction kept 7 bases outside the gene matches. This CDR3 comprises 16 residues. DNA of the CDR3: TGCGCCAGCAGCCAAGGACAGGGGGGAAGGAACACTGAAGCTTTCTTT. Translated: CASSQGQGGRNTEAFF.

This rearrangement joins TRBV6-5 to TRBJ2-2, with TRBD1 matching over 7 bases. In germline, CDR1 is MNHEY, CDR2 SVGAGI. The CDR3 contains 15 residues. Trimming at V came to 6 bases and at J to 3 bases, leaving 7 bases not matched to a gene. CDR3: CASRSGQVDTGELFF. CDR3 coding DNA: TGTGCCAGCAGATCCGGACAGGTCGACACCGGGGAGCTGTTTTTT.

The gene calls are TRBV4-1 and TRBJ1-1, with 8 bases aligning to TRBD1. This CDR3 spans 16 amino acids. The germline V gene has CDR1 MGHRA and CDR2 YSYEKL. V shed 1 base and J 4 bases; nucleotides not matched to a gene: 8. The CDR3 DNA sequence: TGCGCCAGCAGCCAAGGGACAGGGAGGTTCGGCACTGAAGCTTTCTTT. This encodes CASSQGTGRFGTEAFF.

This clone rates as medium-sized (0.01 to 0.1%). This chain uses TRBV7-2 with TRBJ2-2; the D gene is possibly TRBD1 (5 bases). Trimming stripped 7 bases from V and 1 base from J, with 13 bases between. The CDR3 is made up of 15 amino acids. The V gene's germline CDR1 is SGHTA and CDR2 FQGNSA. In DNA form, the CDR3 reads TGTGCCAGCACCCGTTTCAGGGTGAACACCGGGGAGCTGTTTTTT. As protein: CASTRFRVNTGELFF.

Worth noting for this clone: The sample carries other DNA sequences with the same CDR3. The J gene is TRBJ1-5, the V gene TRBV9; D not certain. Trimming left V 3 bases short and J 2 bases short, with 9 bases between. This CDR3 has 14 amino acids. The germline gives CDR1 SGDLS, CDR2 YYNGEE. The CDR3 region has the DNA TGTGCCAGCAGCGCGGGCGGGGGCAATCAGCCCCAGCATTTT. This gives the protein CASSAGGGNQPQHF.

This clone was found a few times. This rearrangement joins TRBV19 to TRBJ1-3; D is possibly TRBD1 (6 bases). CDR3 length equals 20 residues. Trimming removed 5 bases from V and 0 bases from J, with 26 bases in between. The V gene's germline CDR1 is LNHDA and CDR2 SQIVND (reference sequence). For the CDR3, the DNA is TGTGCCAGTAGTCTGTTCGGGACATCTGAAAGAAAAATCTCTGGAAACACCATATATTTT. Protein: CASSLFGTSERKISGNTIYF.